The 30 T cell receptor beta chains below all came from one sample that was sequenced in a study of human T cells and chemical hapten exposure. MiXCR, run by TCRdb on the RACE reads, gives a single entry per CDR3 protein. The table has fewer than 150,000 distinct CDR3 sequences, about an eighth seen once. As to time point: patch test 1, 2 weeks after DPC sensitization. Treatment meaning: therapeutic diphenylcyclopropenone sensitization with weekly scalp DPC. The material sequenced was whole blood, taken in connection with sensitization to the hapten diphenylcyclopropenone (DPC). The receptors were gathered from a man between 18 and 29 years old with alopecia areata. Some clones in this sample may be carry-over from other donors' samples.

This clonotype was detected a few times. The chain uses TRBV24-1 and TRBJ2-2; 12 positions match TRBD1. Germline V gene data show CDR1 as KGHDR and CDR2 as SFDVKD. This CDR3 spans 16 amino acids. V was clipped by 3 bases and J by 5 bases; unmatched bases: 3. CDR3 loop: CATSDPGQGATGELFF. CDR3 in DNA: TGTGCCACCAGTGATCCGGGACAGGGGGCAACCGGGGAGCTGTTTTTT.

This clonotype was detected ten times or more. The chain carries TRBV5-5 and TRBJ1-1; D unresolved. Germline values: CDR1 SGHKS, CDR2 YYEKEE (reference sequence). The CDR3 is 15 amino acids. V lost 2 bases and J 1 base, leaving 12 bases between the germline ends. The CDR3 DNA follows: TGTGCCAGCAGCTTCGCCCTTTCAAGGAACACTGAAGCTTTCTTT. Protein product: CASSFALSRNTEAFF.

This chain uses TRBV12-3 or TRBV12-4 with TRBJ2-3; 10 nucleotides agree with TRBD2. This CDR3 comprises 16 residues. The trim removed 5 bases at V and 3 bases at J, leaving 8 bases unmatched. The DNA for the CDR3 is TGTGCCAGCAGTCCGCCTAGCGGGGGTAATACAGATACGCAGTATTTT. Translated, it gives CASSPPSGGNTDTQYF.

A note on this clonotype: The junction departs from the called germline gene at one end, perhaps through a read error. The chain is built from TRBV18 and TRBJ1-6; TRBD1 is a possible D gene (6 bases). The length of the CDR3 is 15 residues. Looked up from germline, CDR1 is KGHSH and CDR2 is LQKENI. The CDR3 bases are TGTGCCAGCTCACCAAGGGGGAGCTATGATTCACCCCTCCACTTT. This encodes CASSPRGSYDSPLHF.

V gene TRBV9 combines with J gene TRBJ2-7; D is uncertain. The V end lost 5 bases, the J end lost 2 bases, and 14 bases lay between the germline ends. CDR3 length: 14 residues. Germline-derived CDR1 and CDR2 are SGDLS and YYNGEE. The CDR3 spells CASSPSSVPYEQYF. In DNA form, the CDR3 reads TGTGCCAGCAGTCCTAGTTCGGTGCCCTACGAGCAGTACTTC.

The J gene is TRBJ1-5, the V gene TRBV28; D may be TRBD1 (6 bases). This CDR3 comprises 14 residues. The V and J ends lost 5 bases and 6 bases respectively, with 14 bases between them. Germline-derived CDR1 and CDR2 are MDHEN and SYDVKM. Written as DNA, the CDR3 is TGTGCCAGCAGTCCTACAGGGTTCAGTCAGCCCCAGCATTTT. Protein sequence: CASSPTGFSQPQHF.

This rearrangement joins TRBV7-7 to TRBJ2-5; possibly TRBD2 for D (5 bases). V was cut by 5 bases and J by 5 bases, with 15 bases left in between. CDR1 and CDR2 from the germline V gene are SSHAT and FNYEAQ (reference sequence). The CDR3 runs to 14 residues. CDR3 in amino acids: CASSSGPIGETQYF. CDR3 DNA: TGTGCCAGCAGCAGCGGCCCCATCGGGGAGACCCAGTACTTC.

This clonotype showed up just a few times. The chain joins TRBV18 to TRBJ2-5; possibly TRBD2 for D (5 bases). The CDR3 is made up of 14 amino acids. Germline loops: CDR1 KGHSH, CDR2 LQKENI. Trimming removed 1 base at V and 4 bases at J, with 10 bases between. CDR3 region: CASSPRRVGETQYF. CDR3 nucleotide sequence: TGTGCCAGCTCACCACGGCGGGTTGGAGAGACCCAGTACTTC.

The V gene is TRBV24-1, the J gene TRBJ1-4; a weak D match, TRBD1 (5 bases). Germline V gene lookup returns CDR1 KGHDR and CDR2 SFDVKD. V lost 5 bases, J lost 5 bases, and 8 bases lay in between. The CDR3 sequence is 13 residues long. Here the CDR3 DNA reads TGTGCCACCAGTGGACAGCAAAATGAAAAACTGTTTTTT. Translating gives CATSGQQNEKLFF.

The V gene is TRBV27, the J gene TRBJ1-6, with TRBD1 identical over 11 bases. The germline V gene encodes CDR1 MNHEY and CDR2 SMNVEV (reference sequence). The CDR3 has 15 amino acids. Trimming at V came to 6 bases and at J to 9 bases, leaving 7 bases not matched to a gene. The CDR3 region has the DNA TGTGCCAGCAGCTTTGGACAGGGGGCGACTTCACCCCTCCACTTT. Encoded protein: CASSFGQGATSPLHF.

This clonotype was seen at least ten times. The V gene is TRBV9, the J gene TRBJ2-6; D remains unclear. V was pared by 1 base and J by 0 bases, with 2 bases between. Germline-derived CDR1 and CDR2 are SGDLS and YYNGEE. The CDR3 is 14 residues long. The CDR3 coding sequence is TGTGCCAGCAGCGTATACTCTGGGGCCAACGTCCTGACTTTC. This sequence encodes CASSVYSGANVLTF.

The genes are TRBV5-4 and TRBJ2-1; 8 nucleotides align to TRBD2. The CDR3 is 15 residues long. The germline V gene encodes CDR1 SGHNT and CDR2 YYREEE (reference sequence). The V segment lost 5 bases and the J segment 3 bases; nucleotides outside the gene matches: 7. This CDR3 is CASRYGGANYNEQFF. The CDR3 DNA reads TGTGCCAGCAGGTACGGGGGGGCTAACTACAATGAGCAGTTCTTC.

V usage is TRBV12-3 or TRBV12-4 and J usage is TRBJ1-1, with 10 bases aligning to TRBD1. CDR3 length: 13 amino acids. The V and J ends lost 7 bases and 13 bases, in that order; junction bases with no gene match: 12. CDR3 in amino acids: CASKKTGGAEVFF. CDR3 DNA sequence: TGTGCCAGCAAAAAGACAGGGGGCGCAGAGGTTTTCTTT.

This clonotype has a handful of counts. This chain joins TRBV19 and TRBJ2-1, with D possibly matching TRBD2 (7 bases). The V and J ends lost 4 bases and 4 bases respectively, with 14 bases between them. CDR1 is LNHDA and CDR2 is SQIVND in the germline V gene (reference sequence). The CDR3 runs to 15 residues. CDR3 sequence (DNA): TGTGCCAGTAGTAAGGGCGGGGGCCTGTACAATGAGCAGTTCTTC. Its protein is CASSKGGGLYNEQFF.

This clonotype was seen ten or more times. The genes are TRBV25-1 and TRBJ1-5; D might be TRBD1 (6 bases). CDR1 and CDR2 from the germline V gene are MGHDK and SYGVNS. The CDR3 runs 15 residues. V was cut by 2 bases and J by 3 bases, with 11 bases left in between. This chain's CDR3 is CASSERGDNNQPQHF. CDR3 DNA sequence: TGTGCCAGCAGTGAAAGGGGGGATAACAATCAGCCCCAGCATTTT.

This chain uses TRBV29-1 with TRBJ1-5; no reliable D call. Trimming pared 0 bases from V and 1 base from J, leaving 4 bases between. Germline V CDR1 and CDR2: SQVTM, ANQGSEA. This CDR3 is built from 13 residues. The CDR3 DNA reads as TGCAGCGTTGAAGAGGGGAGCAATCAGCCCCAGCATTTT. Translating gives CSVEEGSNQPQHF.

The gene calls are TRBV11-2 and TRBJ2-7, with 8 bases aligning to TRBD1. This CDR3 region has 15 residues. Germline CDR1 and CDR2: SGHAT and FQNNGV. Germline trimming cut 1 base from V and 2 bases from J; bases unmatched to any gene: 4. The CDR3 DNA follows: TGTGCCAGCAGCTTAGTGGCAGGGGGCACCTACGAGCAGTACTTC. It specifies CASSLVAGGTYEQYF. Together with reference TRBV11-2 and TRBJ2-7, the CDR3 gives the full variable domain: EAGVAQSPRYKIIEKRQSVAFWCNPISGHATLYWYQQILGQGPKLLIQFQNNGVVDDSQLPKDRFSAERLKGVDSTLKIQPAKLEDSAVYLCASSLVAGGTYEQYFGPGTRLTVT.

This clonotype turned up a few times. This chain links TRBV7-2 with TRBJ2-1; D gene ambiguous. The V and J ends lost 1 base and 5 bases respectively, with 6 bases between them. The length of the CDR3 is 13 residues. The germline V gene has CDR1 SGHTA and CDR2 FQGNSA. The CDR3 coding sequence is TGTGCCAGCAGCTTAGAACGGGACAATGAGCAGTTCTTC. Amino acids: CASSLERDNEQFF.

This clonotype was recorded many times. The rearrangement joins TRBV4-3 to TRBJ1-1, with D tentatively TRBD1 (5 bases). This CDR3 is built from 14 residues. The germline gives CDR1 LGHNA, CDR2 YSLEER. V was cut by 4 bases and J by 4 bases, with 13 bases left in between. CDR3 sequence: CASSPKVGGTEAFF. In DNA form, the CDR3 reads TGCGCCAGCAGCCCTAAGGTGGGGGGCACTGAAGCTTTCTTT.

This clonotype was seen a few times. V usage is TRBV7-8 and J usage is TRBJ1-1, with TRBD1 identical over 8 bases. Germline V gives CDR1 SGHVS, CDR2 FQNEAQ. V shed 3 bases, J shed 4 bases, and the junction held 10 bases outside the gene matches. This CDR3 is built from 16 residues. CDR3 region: CASSFTRTGWVTEAFF. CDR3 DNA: TGTGCCAGCAGCTTCACCCGGACAGGGTGGGTCACTGAAGCTTTCTTT.

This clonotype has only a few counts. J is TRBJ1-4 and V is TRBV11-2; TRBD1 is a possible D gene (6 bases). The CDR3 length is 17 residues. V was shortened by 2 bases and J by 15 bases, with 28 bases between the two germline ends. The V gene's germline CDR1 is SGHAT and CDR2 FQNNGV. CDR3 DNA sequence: TGTGCCAGCAGCTTAAGTCCCCCGGACAGCGACCTACCAAGATTGTTTTTT. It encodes CASSLSPPDSDLPRLFF.

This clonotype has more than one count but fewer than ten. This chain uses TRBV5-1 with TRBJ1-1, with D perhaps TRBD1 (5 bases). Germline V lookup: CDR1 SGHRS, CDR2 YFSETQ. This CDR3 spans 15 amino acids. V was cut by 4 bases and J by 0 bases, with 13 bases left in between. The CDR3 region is CASSLGTAMNTEAFF. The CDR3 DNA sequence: TGCGCCAGCAGCCTAGGGACGGCCATGAACACTGAAGCTTTCTTT.

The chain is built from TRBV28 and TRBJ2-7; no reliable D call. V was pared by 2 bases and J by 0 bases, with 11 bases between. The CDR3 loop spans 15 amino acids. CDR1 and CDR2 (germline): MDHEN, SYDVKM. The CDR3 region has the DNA TGTGCCAGCAGTTTACCCGACTCAGGCTCCTACGAGCAGTACTTC. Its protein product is CASSLPDSGSYEQYF.

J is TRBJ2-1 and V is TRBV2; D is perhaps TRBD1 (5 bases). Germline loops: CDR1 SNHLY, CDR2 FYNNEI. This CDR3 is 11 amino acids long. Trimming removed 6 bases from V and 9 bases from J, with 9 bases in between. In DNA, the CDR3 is TGTGCCAGCAGGGGGCGGAGTGAGCAGTTCTTC. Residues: CASRGRSEQFF.

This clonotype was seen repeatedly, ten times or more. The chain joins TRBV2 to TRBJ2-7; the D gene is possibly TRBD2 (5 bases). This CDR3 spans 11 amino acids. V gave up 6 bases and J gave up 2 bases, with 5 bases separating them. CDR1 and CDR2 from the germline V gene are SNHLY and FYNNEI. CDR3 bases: TGTGCCAGCAGGAGGGCCTACGAGCAGTACTTC. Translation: CASRRAYEQYF. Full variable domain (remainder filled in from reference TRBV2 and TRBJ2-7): EPEVTQTPSHQVTQMGQEVILRCVPISNHLYFYWYRQILGQKVEFLVSFYNNEISEKSEIFDDQFSVERPDGSNFTLKIRSTKLEDSAMYFCASRRAYEQYFGPGTRLTVT.

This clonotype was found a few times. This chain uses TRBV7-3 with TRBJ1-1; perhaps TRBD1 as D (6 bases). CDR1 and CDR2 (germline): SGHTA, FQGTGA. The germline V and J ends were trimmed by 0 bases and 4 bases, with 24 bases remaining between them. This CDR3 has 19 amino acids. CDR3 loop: CASSLTPLQGRGGSTEAFF. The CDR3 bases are TGTGCCAGCAGCTTAACTCCCCTACAGGGCCGAGGCGGTTCCACTGAAGCTTTCTTT. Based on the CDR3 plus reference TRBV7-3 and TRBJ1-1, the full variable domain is GAGVSQTPSNKVTEKGKYVELRCDPISGHTALYWYRQSLGQGPEFLIYFQGTGAADDSGLPNDRFFAVRPEGSVSTLKIQRTERGDSAVYLCASSLTPLQGRGGSTEAFFGQGTRLTVV.

The CDR3 DNA reads TGTGCCATTAAGGGACGGGGGGAAAATGAAAAACTGTTTTTT. Its translation is CAIKGRGENEKLFF. The chain couples TRBV4-2 to TRBJ1-4; tentative D call: TRBD1 (5 bases). CDR1 LGHNA and CDR2 YNFKEQ come from the germline V gene. The V end lost 10 bases, the J end lost 5 bases, and 17 bases lay between the germline ends. The CDR3 extends over 14 amino acids.

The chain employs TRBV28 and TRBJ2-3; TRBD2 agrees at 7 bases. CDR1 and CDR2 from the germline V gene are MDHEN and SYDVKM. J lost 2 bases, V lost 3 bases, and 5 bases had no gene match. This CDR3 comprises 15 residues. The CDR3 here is CASSFQAGITDTQYF. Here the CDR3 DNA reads TGTGCCAGCAGTTTCCAAGCGGGAATCACAGATACGCAGTATTTT.

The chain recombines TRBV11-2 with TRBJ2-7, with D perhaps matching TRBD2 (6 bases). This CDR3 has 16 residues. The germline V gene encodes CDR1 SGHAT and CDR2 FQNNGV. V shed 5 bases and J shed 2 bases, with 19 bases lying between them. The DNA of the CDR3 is TGTGCCAGCAGCCACGTCGGAGGGCAGGGACCCTACGAGCAGTACTTC. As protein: CASSHVGGQGPYEQYF.

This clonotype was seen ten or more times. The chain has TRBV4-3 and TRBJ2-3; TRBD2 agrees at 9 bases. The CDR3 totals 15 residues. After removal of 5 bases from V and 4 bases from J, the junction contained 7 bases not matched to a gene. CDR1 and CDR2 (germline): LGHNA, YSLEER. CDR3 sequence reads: CASSGTSRWADTQYF. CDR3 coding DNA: TGCGCCAGCAGCGGGACTAGCCGTTGGGCAGATACGCAGTATTTT.